Each of the 21 T cell receptor beta chains below was sequenced from the same sample in a study of T cell repertoires in aging, cancer and after chemotherapy. The template was genomic DNA from peripheral blood, not RNA. A mixed TRB-A/B primer pool amplified rearranged TRB by multiplex touch-down PCR. Using its own MiXCR run on the multiplex PCR reads, TCRdb lists one record per CDR3 protein. This sample has 10,000 to 13,000 distinct CDR3 sequences, with 20% to 30% found just once. Sequenced: blood. The source is a human donor in good health.

On this clonotype: A read error may account for a junction end that differs from germline. The chain joins TRBV28 to TRBJ1-3; D might be TRBD1 (6 bases). CDR3 length: 14 amino acids. Germline CDR1 MDHEN, CDR2 SYDVKM. The CDR3 region has the DNA TGTGGCAGCAGTTTCCCCGGGGGCCGGAACACCATATATTTT. It codes for CGSSFPGGRNTIYF.

J is TRBJ1-5 and V is TRBV7-3; D not certain. This CDR3 is 12 amino acids long. Germline CDR1 SGHTA, CDR2 FQGTGA. V lost 6 bases to trimming and J lost 11 bases, with 14 bases between them. CDR3 sequence (DNA): TGTGCCAGCAGTGAGGGCCCCGGGGCCCAGCATTTT. Translating gives CASSEGPGAQHF.

V gene TRBV5-4 combines with J gene TRBJ2-3; possibly TRBD2 for D (7 bases). The CDR3 covers 16 residues. CDR1 and CDR2 from the germline V gene are SGHNT and YYREEE (reference sequence). V lost 1 base, J lost 8 bases, and 20 bases lay in between. The CDR3 region is CASSLPRGADVGTQYF. CDR3 sequence (DNA): TGTGCCAGCAGCTTGCCCCGGGGGGCCGACGTTGGTACGCAGTATTTT.

This chain links TRBV12-3 or TRBV12-4 with TRBJ2-3, with D perhaps TRBD1 or TRBD2 (6 bases each). The ends were cut back, 6 bases at V and 3 bases at J, with 16 bases in the middle. The CDR3 is 15 amino acids. The CDR3 loop reads CASSSQDSGTDTQYF. As DNA, the CDR3 is TGTGCCAGCAGCTCCCAGGACAGCGGGACAGATACGCAGTATTTT.

V and J are TRBV6-5 and TRBJ1-1; D is uncertain. The CDR3 spans 12 residues. Germline V CDR1 and CDR2: MNHEY, SVGAGI. V was trimmed by 6 bases and J by 10 bases, leaving 15 bases between them. CDR3 in DNA: TGTGCCAGCAGCATCGATAGGCTGAGAGCTTTCTTT. The encoded protein is CASSIDRLRAFF.

The chain has TRBV4-3 and TRBJ1-1, with D possibly being TRBD1 (5 bases). This CDR3 has 14 residues. Germline CDR1 is LGHNA and CDR2 is YSLEER. The ends were cut back, 3 bases at V and 4 bases at J, with 12 bases in the middle. Here the CDR3 reads CASSQGRLFTEAFF. The CDR3 DNA reads TGCGCCAGCAGCCAGGGACGGTTGTTCACTGAAGCTTTCTTT.

This clonotype was found a few times. The V call is TRBV5-4, the J call TRBJ1-2; D remains unclear. CDR3 length: 13 residues. The V and J ends lost 1 base and 2 bases respectively, with 6 bases between them. The V gene's germline CDR1 is SGHNT and CDR2 YYREEE (reference sequence). The CDR3 here is CASSLPNNYGYTF. In DNA form, the CDR3 reads TGTGCCAGCAGCTTGCCGAACAACTATGGCTACACCTTC.

The CDR3 protein is CSARLLAGGNQYF. The CDR3 region has the DNA TGCAGTGCCCGACTTCTAGCGGGGGGCAACCAGTACTTC. The V gene is TRBV20-1, the J gene TRBJ2-5, with 11 nucleotides matching TRBD2. The J segment lost 10 bases and the V segment lost 6 bases, leaving 10 bases of the junction unmatched. This CDR3 contains 13 residues. Germline values: CDR1 DFQATT, CDR2 SNEGSKA (reference sequence).

Written as DNA, the CDR3 is TGTGCCACCAGCAGAGATCCGGGGCGCACAGATACGCAGTATTTT. Residues: CATSRDPGRTDTQYF. This chain links TRBV15 with TRBJ2-3; D is perhaps TRBD1 or TRBD2 (5 bases each). Trimming took 0 bases from V and 1 from J, leaving 8 bases between them. The CDR3 has 15 amino acids. Germline loops: CDR1 LNHNV, CDR2 YYDKDF (reference sequence).

This clonotype is classed as medium-sized (0.01 to 0.1%). The chain uses TRBV29-1 and TRBJ1-4; 9 bases are shared with TRBD1. Germline V CDR1 and CDR2: SQVTM, ANQGSEA. After removal of 6 bases from V and 10 bases from J, the junction contained 12 bases not matched to a gene. This CDR3 region has 14 residues. The chain's CDR3 is CSVIPGTGQGKLFF. CDR3 bases: TGCAGCGTAATACCCGGGACAGGGCAGGGAAAACTGTTTTTT.

This clonotype has only a few counts. This chain joins TRBV18 and TRBJ1-2; 8 positions agree with TRBD1. V lost 6 bases, J lost 8 bases, and 8 bases stayed unmatched. The CDR3 is made up of 13 amino acids. Per germline, CDR1 KGHSH and CDR2 LQKENI. The CDR3 sequence: CASSPGTGRGYTF. The DNA for the CDR3 is TGTGCCAGCTCCCCCGGGACAGGAAGAGGCTACACCTTC.

The chain joins TRBV20-1 to TRBJ1-2; perhaps TRBD1 as D (6 bases). The CDR3 is made up of 14 amino acids. Trimming removed 1 base from V and 4 bases from J, with 13 bases in between. Germline V gene data show CDR1 as DFQATT and CDR2 as SNEGSKA (reference sequence). CDR3 in amino acids: CSARAGGRSYGYTF. CDR3 coding DNA: TGCAGTGCTAGAGCGGGGGGCAGATCCTATGGCTACACCTTC.

This chain's CDR3 is CASSLIRAGELFF. CDR3 coding DNA: TGTGCCAGCAGCTTGATAAGGGCCGGGGAGCTGTTTTTT. The V gene is TRBV5-6, the J gene TRBJ2-2, with unresolved D. Germline V gene lookup returns CDR1 SGHDT and CDR2 YYEEEE. The CDR3 length is 13 residues. Trimming shortened V by 1 base and J by 6 bases, and 7 bases separated the two germline ends.

The chain has TRBV5-1 and TRBJ2-1, with D hard to call. The CDR3 runs to 12 residues. Looked up from germline, CDR1 is SGHRS and CDR2 is YFSETQ. V was clipped by 4 bases and J by 8 bases, with 10 bases between them. The CDR3 DNA reads as TGCGCCAGCAGCATGAATGGGGATGAGCAGTTCTTC. This translates into CASSMNGDEQFF.

V is TRBV9 and J is TRBJ2-7, with 8 nucleotides matching TRBD1. J lost 0 bases, V lost 3 bases, and 2 bases had no gene match. The CDR3 is made up of 14 amino acids. Germline CDR1 and CDR2: SGDLS and YYNGEE. The CDR3 reads CASSGTGGSYEQYF. In DNA, the CDR3 is TGTGCCAGCAGCGGTACAGGGGGCTCCTACGAGCAGTACTTC.

This clonotype was observed a handful of times. V and J are TRBV11-2 and TRBJ2-5, with TRBD2 as a possible D gene (6 bases). The CDR3 is 15 residues long. Germline V lookup: CDR1 SGHAT, CDR2 FQNNGV. The ends were cut back, 1 base at V and 4 bases at J, with 13 bases in the middle. CDR3 DNA: TGTGCCAGCAGCTTAGGGGGCGGGCGGGGAGAGACCCAGTACTTC. Its translation is CASSLGGGRGETQYF.

For this clonotype: A much larger clone sits a single nucleotide away, making a read error possible. This CDR3 is missing its conserved last phenylalanine or tryptophan, likely due to a read error. The chain has TRBV11-1 and TRBJ2-3; D gene uncertain. This CDR3 region has 14 residues. Germline CDR1 SGHAT, CDR2 FQDESV (reference sequence). Trimming stripped 6 bases from V and 2 bases from J, with 12 bases between. The CDR3 bases are TGTGCCAGCAGAGCGAAAGGAGACACAGATACGCAGTATTAT. Its protein product is CASRAKGDTDTQYY.

The chain joins TRBV3-1 to TRBJ1-4; 7 bases line up with TRBD1. The CDR3 covers 16 residues. V trimming: 3 bases; J trimming: 10 bases; junction bases outside the gene matches: 14. Germline lookup yields CDR1 LGHDT and CDR2 YNNKEL (reference sequence). CDR3 region: CASSQGRDRDLGKLFF. CDR3 nucleotide sequence: TGTGCCAGCAGCCAGGGGAGAGACAGGGATTTAGGAAAACTGTTTTTT. The full variable domain, with the rest looked up from reference TRBV3-1 and TRBJ1-4, is DTAVSQTPKYLVTQMGNDKSIKCEQNLGHDTMYWYKQDSKKFLKIMFSYNNKELIINETVPNRFSPKSPDKAHLNLHINSLELGDSAVYFCASSQGRDRDLGKLFFGSGTQLSVL.

In its sample, this clonotype ranks as medium-sized (0.01 to 0.1%). J is TRBJ1-1 and V is TRBV19, with D hard to call. Trimming removed 7 bases from V and 0 bases from J, with 12 bases in between. There are 14 residues in the CDR3. CDR1 is LNHDA and CDR2 is SQIVND in the germline V gene (reference sequence). As DNA, the CDR3 is TGTGCCAGTAAGCAAGAGGGAATGAACACTGAAGCTTTCTTT. This encodes CASKQEGMNTEAFF.

This clonotype was seen only a few times. The chain combines TRBV6-6 with TRBJ2-3; D is ambiguous. CDR1 is MNHNY and CDR2 is SVGAGI in the germline V gene (reference sequence). Trimming stripped 2 bases from V and 8 bases from J, with 11 bases between. The CDR3 contains 13 residues. CDR3 sequence: CASSYSWAATQYF. The CDR3 region has the DNA TGTGCCAGCAGTTACAGTTGGGCAGCTACGCAGTATTTT.

Only a few counts were recorded for this clonotype. The V call is TRBV28, the J call TRBJ2-5; 10 bases fit TRBD2. The CDR3 has 16 residues. CDR1 and CDR2 from the germline V gene are MDHEN and SYDVKM. V dropped 3 bases and J dropped 5; count of bases not matched to a gene: 9. The CDR3 spells CASSFGLAGARETQYF. The CDR3 DNA reads as TGTGCCAGCAGTTTTGGCCTAGCGGGGGCCCGGGAGACCCAGTACTTC.